The clone carrying this T cell receptor (beta chain) was found many times. Its antigen is unknown. The data originate from a study of early T cells in non-severe SARS-CoV-2 infection. Turning to the study itself: Bulk RNA from unsorted whole blood was sequenced; chains were unpaired.

Unique molecular identifiers were added to individual cDNA molecules. TCRdb redid the calling of the 5' RACE reads with MiXCR, one entry per CDR3 protein. The sample has tens of thousands of distinct CDR3 sequences, 5.6% seen once; the top ten hold about 7%. General study results and limits: Reliance on VDJdb matching favored anti-spike CD8 responses; private and CD4 specificities were missed.

This CDR3 is built from 15 residues. Trimming left V 0 bases short and J 1 base short, with 10 bases between. Germline lookup yields CDR1 LGHNA and CDR2 YNFKEQ. V and J are TRBV4-2 and TRBJ2-7; possible D gene TRBD2, 6 bases. The sequenced sample consisted of whole blood. The TCR originated in an adult who was a healthcare worker with PCR-confirmed SARS-CoV-2 infection or an uninfected control (not recorded which). DNA for the CDR3: TGTGCCAGCAGCCAAGAAGACCGGGGGTCCTACGAGCAGTACTTC. Translated: CASSQEDRGSYEQYF.